A selection of T cell receptor beta chains follows, all from one sample in a study of blood T cell repertoires in COVID-19. The repertoire was sequenced with immunoSEQ multiplex PCR; TCRdb's copy has only in-frame clones and lacks some. The sample includes 200,000 to 300,000 clones, 75% to 85% of them seen just once. The sample was peripheral blood. These receptors were obtained from a middle-aged man who had recovered from COVID-19. Both conserved end residues are part of each CDR3. D genes are given only for firm matches. Clone size is not always given. Where it is, it says once, few, many or a class for expanded clones.

size,J,D,V,CDR3,DNA
NA,TRBJ1-2,NA,TRBV19,CASSASSLIANYGYTF,TGTGCCAGTAGTGCATCCTCCCTTATAGCTAACTATGGCTACACCTTC
NA,TRBJ2-2,NA,TRBV5-1,CASSLIQGNTGELFF,TGCGCCAGCAGCTTAATCCAGGGGAACACCGGGGAGCTGTTTTTT
NA,TRBJ1-2,TRBD1,TRBV12-3/TRBV12-4,CASSFNRGHGYTF,TGTGCCAGCAGTTTCAACAGGGGCCATGGCTACACCTTC
NA,TRBJ2-1,NA,TRBV7-2,CASSLVTTDEQFF,TGTGCCAGCAGCTTAGTGACTACGGATGAGCAGTTCTTC
NA,TRBJ2-7,NA,TRBV6-2/TRBV6-3,CASSYDSSYEQYF,TGTGCCAGCAGTTACGACAGTTCCTACGAGCAGTACTTC
NA,TRBJ1-6,NA,TRBV18,CASSPPISGNHNSPLHF,TGTGCCAGCTCACCACCGATCTCGGGAAACCATAATTCACCCCTCCACTTT
NA,TRBJ2-1,NA,TRBV15,CATSRDKWTGGINEQFF,TGTGCCACCAGCAGAGATAAGTGGACCGGGGGTATCAATGAGCAGTTCTTC
once,TRBJ1-5,TRBD1,TRBV7-9,CASSLERQGSGNQPQHF,TGTGCCAGCAGCTTAGAGAGACAGGGGAGCGGCAATCAGCCCCAGCATTTT
NA,TRBJ2-2,NA,TRBV7-2,CACSRRFANTGELFF,TGTGCCTGCTCCAGGAGGTTCGCGAACACCGGGGAGCTGTTTTTT
NA,TRBJ2-3,TRBD2,TRBV20-1,CSASPTLAGLSTDTQYF,TGCAGTGCTAGTCCAACGCTAGCGGGCTTAAGCACAGATACGCAGTATTTT
once,TRBJ2-7,TRBD1,TRBV5-1,CASSPLGGGDSDYF,TGCGCCAGCAGCCCCTTAGGGGGTGGGGACAGTGATTACTTC
once,TRBJ2-7,NA,TRBV6-5,CASSYERRSSYEQYF,TGTGCCAGCAGTTACGAGCGGAGGAGCTCCTACGAGCAGTACTTC
few,TRBJ1-3,NA,TRBV6-5,CASTRFAGNTIYF,TGTGCCAGCACCCGGTTCGCTGGAAACACCATATATTTT
NA,TRBJ2-1,NA,TRBV3-1/TRBV3-2,CASSQDRVSYNEQFF,TGTGCCAGCAGCCAAGACCGGGTCTCCTACAATGAGCAGTTCTTC
few,TRBJ2-7,NA,TRBV18,CASSPLRGSRSYEQYF,TGTGCCAGCTCACCACTCAGGGGTAGCCGCTCCTACGAGCAGTACTTC
once,TRBJ2-1,NA,TRBV14,CASSQDHQLVSLSNEQFF,TGTGCCAGCAGCCAAGATCATCAGCTAGTTTCATTATCCAATGAGCAGTTCTTC
NA,TRBJ2-3,TRBD2,TRBV9,CASSVREADTQYF,TGTGCCAGCAGCGTACGGGAGGCAGATACGCAGTATTTT
NA,TRBJ2-5,TRBD2,TRBV5-1,CASSQASGQETQYF,TGCGCCAGCAGTCAAGCTAGCGGACAAGAGACCCAGTACTTC
NA,TRBJ1-2,NA,TRBV11-3,CASSLGLGYGYTF,TGTGCCAGCAGTTTGGGACTCGGCTATGGCTACACCTTC
NA,TRBJ2-2,NA,TRBV7-2,CASSSIRVAVTGELFF,TGTGCCAGCAGCTCGATCAGGGTGGCGGTCACCGGGGAGCTGTTTTTT
NA,TRBJ2-5,TRBD2,TRBV10-3,CAISEREASGRWQETQYF,TGTGCCATCAGTGAAAGAGAGGCTAGCGGGCGGTGGCAAGAGACCCAGTACTTC
NA,TRBJ2-7,TRBD1,TRBV6-5,CASRTGGKDEQYF,TGTGCCAGCAGGACAGGGGGCAAGGACGAGCAGTACTTC
NA,TRBJ1-5,NA,TRBV7-9,CASSHSTNQPQHF,TGTGCCAGCAGTCACAGTACGAATCAGCCCCAGCATTTT
once,TRBJ1-1,NA,TRBV7-2,CASSWTPGGRAFF,TGTGCCAGCAGCTGGACCCCGGGGGGGCGGGCTTTCTTT
NA,TRBJ2-1,NA,TRBV20-1,CSASEPLAVNEQFF,TGCAGTGCTAGTGAACCCCTAGCAGTCAATGAGCAGTTCTTC
NA,TRBJ2-3,NA,TRBV6-2/TRBV6-3,CASSRLDTQYF,TGTGCCAGCAGTCGACTAGATACGCAGTATTTT